This TCR beta chain was captured by sequencing in a study of neurological immune-mediated disorders. 5'RACE generated cDNA with 10-nucleotide random UMIs. TCRdb reanalysed the 5' RACE reads using MiXCR and keeps one entry per CDR3 protein. The data show under 90,000 distinct CDR3 sequences, 9% to 12% seen once. The CDR3 spans 16 residues. V lost 2 bases, J lost 5 bases, and 16 bases lay in between. Germline V gene sequence: CDR1 MDHEN, CDR2 SYDVKM. Sequencing was performed on PBMCs. This receptor was taken from a man aged 40-49 years in good health. The rearrangement joins TRBV28 to TRBJ2-1; TRBD2 is a possible D gene (6 bases). The CDR3 protein is CASSLGVADNNNEQFF. CDR3 in DNA: TGTGCCAGCAGTTTAGGGGTAGCGGACAATAACAATGAGCAGTTCTTC.